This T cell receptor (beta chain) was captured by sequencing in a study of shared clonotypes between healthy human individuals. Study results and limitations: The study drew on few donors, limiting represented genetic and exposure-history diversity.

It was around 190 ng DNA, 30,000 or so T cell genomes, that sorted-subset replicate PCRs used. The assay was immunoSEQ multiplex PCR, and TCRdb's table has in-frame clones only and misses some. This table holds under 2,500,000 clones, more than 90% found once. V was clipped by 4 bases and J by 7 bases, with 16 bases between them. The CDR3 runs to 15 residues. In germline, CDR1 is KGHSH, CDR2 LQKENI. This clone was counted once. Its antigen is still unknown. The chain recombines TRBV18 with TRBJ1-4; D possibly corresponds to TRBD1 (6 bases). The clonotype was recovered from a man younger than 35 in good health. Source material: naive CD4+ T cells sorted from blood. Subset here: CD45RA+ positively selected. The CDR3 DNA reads TGTGCCAGCTCACGCGGGCAGGGGCAGGGTGAAAAACTGTTTTTT. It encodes CASSRGQGQGEKLFF.